The rows below give T cell receptor beta chains drawn from one sample of a study of blood T cell repertoires in COVID-19. Method: immunoSEQ multiplex PCR; TCRdb's copy keeps in-frame clones and lacks some. The profile shows more than 150,000 clones, approximately 80% of them singletons. The material sequenced was peripheral blood. These receptors all come from a man in his sixties with acute or convalescent COVID-19. CDR3s include the opening cysteine and the closing phenylalanine or tryptophan. Clone size is shown for a subset of rows, as once, few, many or a class of expanded clone.

cdr3_aa	clone_size	v_call	j_call
CASSVRTGGTSYEQYF	.	TRBV6-1	TRBJ2-7
CASSFRSTGPYEQYF	.	TRBV7-8	TRBJ2-7
CASSHRTSQETQYF	.	TRBV7-3	TRBJ2-5
CASRGRGDTGELFF	.	TRBV28	TRBJ2-2
CATEAWRTGVLYQPQHF	.	TRBV28	TRBJ1-5
CAISESGGETQYF	.	TRBV10-3	TRBJ2-5
CAISESHSSEQYF	.	TRBV10-3	TRBJ2-7
CASSLVGLGARNEQFF	.	TRBV5-1	TRBJ2-1
CASLGGSGNTEAFF	.	TRBV6-6	TRBJ1-1
CASIPASGTYNEQFF	.	TRBV28	TRBJ2-1
CASSIDRLASGEQFF	.	TRBV19	TRBJ2-1
CASSRTEVAGYTF	.	TRBV25-1	TRBJ1-2
CSVVQGGLDHYGYTF	.	TRBV29-1	TRBJ1-2
CASSFGRGSTEAFF	.	TRBV19	TRBJ1-1
CASSLARTGRTGNTIYF	few	TRBV5-6	TRBJ1-3